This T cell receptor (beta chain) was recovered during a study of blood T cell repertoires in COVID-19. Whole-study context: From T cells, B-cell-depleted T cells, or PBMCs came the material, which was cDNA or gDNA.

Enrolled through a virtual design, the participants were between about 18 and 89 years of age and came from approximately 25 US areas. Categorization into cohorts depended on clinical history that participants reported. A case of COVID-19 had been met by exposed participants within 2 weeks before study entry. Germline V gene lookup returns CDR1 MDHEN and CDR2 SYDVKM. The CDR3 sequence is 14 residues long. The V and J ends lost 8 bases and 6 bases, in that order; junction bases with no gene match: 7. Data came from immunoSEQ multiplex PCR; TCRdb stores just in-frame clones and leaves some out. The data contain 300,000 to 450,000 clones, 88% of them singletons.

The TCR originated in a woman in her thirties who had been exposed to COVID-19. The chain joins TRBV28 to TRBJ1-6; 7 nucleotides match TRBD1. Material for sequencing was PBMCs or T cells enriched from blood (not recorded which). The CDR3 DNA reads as TGTGCCAGCGTAGACAGGGACTCTAATTCACCCCTCCACTTT. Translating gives CASVDRDSNSPLHF.